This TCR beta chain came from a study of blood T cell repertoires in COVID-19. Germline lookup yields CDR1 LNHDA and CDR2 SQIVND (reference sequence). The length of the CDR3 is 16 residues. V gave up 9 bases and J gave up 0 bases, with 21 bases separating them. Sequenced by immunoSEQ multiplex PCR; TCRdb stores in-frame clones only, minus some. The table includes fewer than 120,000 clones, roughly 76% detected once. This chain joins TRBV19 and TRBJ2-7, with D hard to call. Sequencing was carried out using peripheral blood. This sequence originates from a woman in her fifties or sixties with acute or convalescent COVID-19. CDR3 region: CASKPTAHVSSYEQYF. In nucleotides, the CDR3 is TGTGCCAGCAAACCTACAGCACACGTGAGCTCCTACGAGCAGTACTTC. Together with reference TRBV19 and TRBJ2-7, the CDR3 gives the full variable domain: DGGITQSPKYLFRKEGQNVTLSCEQNLNHDAMYWYRQDPGQGLRLIYYSQIVNDFQKGDIAEGYSVSREKKESFPLTVTSAQKNPTAFYLCASKPTAHVSSYEQYFGPGTRLTVT.